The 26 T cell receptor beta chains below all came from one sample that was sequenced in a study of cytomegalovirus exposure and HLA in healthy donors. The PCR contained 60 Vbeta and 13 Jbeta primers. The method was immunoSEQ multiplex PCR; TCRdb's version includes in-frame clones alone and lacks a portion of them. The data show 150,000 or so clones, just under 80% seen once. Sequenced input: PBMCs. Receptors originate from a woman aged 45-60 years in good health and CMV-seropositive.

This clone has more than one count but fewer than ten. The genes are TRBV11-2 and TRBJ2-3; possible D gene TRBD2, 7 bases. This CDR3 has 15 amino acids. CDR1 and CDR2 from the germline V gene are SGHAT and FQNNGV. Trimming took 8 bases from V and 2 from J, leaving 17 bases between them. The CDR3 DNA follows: TGTGCCAGCCTTCCGGCGGGGGCCTACACAGATACGCAGTATTTT. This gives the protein CASLPAGAYTDTQYF.

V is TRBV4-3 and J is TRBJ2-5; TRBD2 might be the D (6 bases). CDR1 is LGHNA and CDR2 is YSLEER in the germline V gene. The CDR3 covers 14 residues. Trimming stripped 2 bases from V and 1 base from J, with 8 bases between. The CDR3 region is CASSQSGVQETQYF. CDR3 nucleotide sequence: TGCGCCAGCAGCCAATCGGGGGTCCAAGAGACCCAGTACTTC.

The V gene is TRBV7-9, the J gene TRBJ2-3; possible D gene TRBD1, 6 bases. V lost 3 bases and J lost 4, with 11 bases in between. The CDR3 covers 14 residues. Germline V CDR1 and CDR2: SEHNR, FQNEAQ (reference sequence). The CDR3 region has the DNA TGTGCCAGCAGCTTCCAGGGGCCCGCAGATACGCAGTATTTT. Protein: CASSFQGPADTQYF. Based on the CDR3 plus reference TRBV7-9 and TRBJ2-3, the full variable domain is DTGVSQNPRHKITKRGQNVTFRCDPISEHNRLYWYRQTLGQGPEFLTYFQNEAQLEKSRLLSDRFSAERPKGSFSTLEIQRTEQGDSAMYLCASSFQGPADTQYFGPGTRLTVL.

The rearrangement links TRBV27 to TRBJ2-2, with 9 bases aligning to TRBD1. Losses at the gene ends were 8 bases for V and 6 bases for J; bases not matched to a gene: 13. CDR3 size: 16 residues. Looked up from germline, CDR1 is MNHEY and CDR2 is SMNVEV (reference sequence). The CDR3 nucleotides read TGTGCCAGCGGCCTCCGGGACAGGGCACGACCCGGGGAGCTGTTTTTT. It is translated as CASGLRDRARPGELFF.

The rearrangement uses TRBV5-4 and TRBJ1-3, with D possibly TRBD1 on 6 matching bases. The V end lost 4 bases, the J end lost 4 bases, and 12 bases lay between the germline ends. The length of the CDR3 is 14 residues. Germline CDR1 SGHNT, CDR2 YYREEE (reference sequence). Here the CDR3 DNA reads TGTGCCAGCAGCCTGAATACAGGGGGAAACACCATATATTTT. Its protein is CASSLNTGGNTIYF.

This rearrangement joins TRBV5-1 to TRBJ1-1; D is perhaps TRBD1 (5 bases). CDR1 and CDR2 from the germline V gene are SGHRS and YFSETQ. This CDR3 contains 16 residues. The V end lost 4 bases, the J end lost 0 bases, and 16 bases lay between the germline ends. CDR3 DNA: TGCGCCAGCAGCCTCACAAGCGGGGGAATGAACACTGAAGCTTTCTTT. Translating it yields CASSLTSGGMNTEAFF.

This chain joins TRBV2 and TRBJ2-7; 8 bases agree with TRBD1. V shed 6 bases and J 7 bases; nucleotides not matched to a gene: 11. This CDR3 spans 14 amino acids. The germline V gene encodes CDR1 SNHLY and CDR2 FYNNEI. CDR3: CASRDRTGPGEQYF. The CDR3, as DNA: TGTGCCAGCAGAGATCGGACAGGGCCGGGTGAGCAGTACTTC.

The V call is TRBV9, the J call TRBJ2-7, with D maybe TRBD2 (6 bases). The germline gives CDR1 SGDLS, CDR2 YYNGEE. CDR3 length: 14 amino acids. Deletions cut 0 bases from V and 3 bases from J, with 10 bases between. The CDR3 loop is CASSVGSSGYEQYF. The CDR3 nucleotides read TGTGCCAGCAGCGTAGGTAGTAGCGGCTACGAGCAGTACTTC. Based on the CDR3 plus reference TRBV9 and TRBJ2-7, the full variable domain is DSGVTQTPKHLITATGQRVTLRCSPRSGDLSVYWYQQSLDQGLQFLIQYYNGEERAKGNILERFSAQQFPDLHSELNLSSLELGDSALYFCASSVGSSGYEQYFGPGTRLTVT.

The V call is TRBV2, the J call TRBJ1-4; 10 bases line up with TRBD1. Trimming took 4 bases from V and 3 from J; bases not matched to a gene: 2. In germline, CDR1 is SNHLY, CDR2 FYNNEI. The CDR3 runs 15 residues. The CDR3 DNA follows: TGTGCCAGCAGTGGACAGGGGGCGGCTAATGAAAAACTGTTTTTT. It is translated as CASSGQGAANEKLFF. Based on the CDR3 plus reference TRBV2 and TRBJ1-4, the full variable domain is EPEVTQTPSHQVTQMGQEVILRCVPISNHLYFYWYRQILGQKVEFLVSFYNNEISEKSEIFDDQFSVERPDGSNFTLKIRSTKLEDSAMYFCASSGQGAANEKLFFGSGTQLSVL.

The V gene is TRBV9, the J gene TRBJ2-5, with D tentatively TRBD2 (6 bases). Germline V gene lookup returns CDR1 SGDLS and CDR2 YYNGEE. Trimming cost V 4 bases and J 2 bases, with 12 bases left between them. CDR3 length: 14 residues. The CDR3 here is CASSRRGLQETQYF. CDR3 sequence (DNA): TGTGCCAGCAGCCGTCGGGGACTTCAAGAGACCCAGTACTTC.

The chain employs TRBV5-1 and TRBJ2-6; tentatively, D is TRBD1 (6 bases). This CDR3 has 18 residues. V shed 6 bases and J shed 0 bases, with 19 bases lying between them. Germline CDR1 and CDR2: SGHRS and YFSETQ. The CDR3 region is CASNPLGGPLSGANVLTF. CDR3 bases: TGCGCCAGCAACCCCCTAGGGGGTCCCCTCTCTGGGGCCAACGTCCTGACTTTC.

The CDR3 coding sequence is TGTGCCAGTAGTGGGGGACAGGAGAGGAACACTGAAGCTTTCTTT. This translates into CASSGGQERNTEAFF. The chain employs TRBV19 and TRBJ1-1, with TRBD1 matching over 8 bases. Germline lookup yields CDR1 LNHDA and CDR2 SQIVND (reference sequence). CDR3 length: 15 residues. The V and J ends lost 5 bases and 1 base, in that order; junction bases with no gene match: 6.

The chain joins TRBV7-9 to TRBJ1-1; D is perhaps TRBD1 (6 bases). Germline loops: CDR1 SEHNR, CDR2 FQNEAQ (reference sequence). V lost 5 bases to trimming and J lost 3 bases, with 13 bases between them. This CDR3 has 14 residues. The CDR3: CASSQQGAYTEAFF. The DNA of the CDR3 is TGTGCCAGCAGCCAACAGGGAGCCTACACTGAAGCTTTCTTT. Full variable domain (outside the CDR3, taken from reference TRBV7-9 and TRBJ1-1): DTGVSQNPRHKITKRGQNVTFRCDPISEHNRLYWYRQTLGQGPEFLTYFQNEAQLEKSRLLSDRFSAERPKGSFSTLEIQRTEQGDSAMYLCASSQQGAYTEAFFGQGTRLTVV.

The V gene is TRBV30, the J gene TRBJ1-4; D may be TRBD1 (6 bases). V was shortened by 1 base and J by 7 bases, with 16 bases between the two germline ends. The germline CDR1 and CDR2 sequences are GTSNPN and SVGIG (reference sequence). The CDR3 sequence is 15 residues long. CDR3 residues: CAWSGGRGAGEKLFF. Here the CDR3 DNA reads TGTGCCTGGAGTGGGGGCCGGGGGGCAGGTGAAAAACTGTTTTTT.

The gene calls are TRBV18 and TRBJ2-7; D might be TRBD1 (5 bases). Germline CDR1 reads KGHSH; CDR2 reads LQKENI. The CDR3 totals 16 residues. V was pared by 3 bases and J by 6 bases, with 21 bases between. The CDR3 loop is CASSPPSQGSIGEQYF. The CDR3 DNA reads TGTGCCAGCTCACCGCCCTCCCAGGGTTCAATTGGCGAGCAGTACTTC.

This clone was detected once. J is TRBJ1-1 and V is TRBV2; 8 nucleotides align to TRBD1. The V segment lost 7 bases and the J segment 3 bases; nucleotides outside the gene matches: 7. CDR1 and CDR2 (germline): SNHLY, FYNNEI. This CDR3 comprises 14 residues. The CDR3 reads CASNGQGGHTEAFF. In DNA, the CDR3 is TGTGCCAGCAATGGACAGGGCGGCCACACTGAAGCTTTCTTT.

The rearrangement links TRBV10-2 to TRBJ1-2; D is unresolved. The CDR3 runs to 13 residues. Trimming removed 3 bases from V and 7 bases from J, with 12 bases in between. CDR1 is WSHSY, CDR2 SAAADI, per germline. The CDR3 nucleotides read TGCGCCAGCAGTGAACTGTATGAGGCTGGCTACACCTTC. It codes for CASSELYEAGYTF.

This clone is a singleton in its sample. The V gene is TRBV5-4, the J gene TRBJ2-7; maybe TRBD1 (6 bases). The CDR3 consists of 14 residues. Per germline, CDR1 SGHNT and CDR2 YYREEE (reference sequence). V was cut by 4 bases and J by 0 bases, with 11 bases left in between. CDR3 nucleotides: TGTGCCAGCAGCCCTGACAGGAGCTCCTACGAGCAGTACTTC. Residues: CASSPDRSSYEQYF.

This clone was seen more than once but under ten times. The CDR3 DNA follows: TGTGCCAGCAGCTTGAAAGGGGCCCCCTACGAGCAGTACTTC. Translation: CASSLKGAPYEQYF. This sequence joins TRBV5-5 and TRBJ2-7, with TRBD1 as a possible D gene (5 bases). This CDR3 is 14 amino acids long. Deletions cut 1 base from V and 2 bases from J, with 10 bases between. CDR1 and CDR2 (germline): SGHKS, YYEKEE (reference sequence). Full variable domain (outside the CDR3, taken from reference TRBV5-5 and TRBJ2-7): DAGVTQSPTHLIKTRGQQVTLRCSPISGHKSVSWYQQVLGQGPQFIFQYYEKEERGRGNFPDRFSARQFPNYSSELNVNALLLGDSALYLCASSLKGAPYEQYFGPGTRLTVT.

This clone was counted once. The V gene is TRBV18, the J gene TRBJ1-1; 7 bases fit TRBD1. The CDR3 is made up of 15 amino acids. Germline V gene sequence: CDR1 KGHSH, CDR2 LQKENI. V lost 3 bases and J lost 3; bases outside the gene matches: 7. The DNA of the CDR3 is TGTGCCAGCTCACCGGGTACAGGGGCGGACACTGAAGCTTTCTTT. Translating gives CASSPGTGADTEAFF.

Here the CDR3 reads CASNQDRSTNYGYTF. The DNA for the CDR3 is TGTGCCAGCAACCAGGACAGGTCGACTAACTATGGCTACACCTTC. The chain carries TRBV2 and TRBJ1-2; 7 bases align to TRBD1. The germline CDR1 and CDR2 sequences are SNHLY and FYNNEI. This CDR3 has 15 residues. The ends lost 7 bases at V and 0 bases at J; junction bases unmatched: 8.

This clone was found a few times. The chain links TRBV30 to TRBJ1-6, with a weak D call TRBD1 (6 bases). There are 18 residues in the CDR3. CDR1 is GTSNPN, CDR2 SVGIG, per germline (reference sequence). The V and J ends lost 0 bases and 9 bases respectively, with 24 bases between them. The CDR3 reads CAWSVTGGRDNYGSPLHF. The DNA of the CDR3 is TGTGCCTGGAGTGTAACGGGCGGCAGGGACAATTATGGTTCACCCCTCCACTTT.

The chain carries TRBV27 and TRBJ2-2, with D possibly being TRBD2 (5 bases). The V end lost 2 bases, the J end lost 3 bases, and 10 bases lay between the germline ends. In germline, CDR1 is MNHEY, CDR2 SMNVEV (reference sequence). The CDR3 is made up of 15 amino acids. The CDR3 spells CASSLGEYYTGELFF. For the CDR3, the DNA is TGTGCCAGCAGTTTAGGGGAGTATTACACCGGGGAGCTGTTTTTT.

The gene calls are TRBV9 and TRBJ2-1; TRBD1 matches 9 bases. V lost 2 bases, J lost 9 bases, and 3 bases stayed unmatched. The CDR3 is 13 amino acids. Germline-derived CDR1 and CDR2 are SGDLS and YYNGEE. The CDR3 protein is CASSVGTGFEQFF. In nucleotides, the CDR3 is TGTGCCAGCAGCGTCGGGACAGGGTTTGAGCAGTTCTTC. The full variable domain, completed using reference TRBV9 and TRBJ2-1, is DSGVTQTPKHLITATGQRVTLRCSPRSGDLSVYWYQQSLDQGLQFLIQYYNGEERAKGNILERFSAQQFPDLHSELNLSSLELGDSALYFCASSVGTGFEQFFGPGTRLTVL.

CDR3 in amino acids: CASTFTGWTGELFF. DNA for the CDR3: TGTGCCAGCACTTTTACAGGGTGGACCGGGGAGCTGTTTTTT. The V gene is TRBV7-2, the J gene TRBJ2-2; tentatively, D is TRBD1 (6 bases). The V gene lost 7 bases and the J gene lost 5 bases, with 14 bases spanning the gap. The CDR3 runs to 14 residues. Per the germline V gene, CDR1 is SGHTA and CDR2 is FQGNSA.

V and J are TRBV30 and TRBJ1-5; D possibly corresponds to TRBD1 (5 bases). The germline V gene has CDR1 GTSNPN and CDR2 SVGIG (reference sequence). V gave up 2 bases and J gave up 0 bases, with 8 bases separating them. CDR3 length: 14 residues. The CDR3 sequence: CAWSLDNSNQPQHF. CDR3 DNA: TGTGCCTGGAGTTTGGACAATAGCAATCAGCCCCAGCATTTT.